This T cell receptor (beta chain) was identified during a study of T cell responses to AZD1222 COVID-19 vaccine. Some clones are missing from TCRdb's copy, which holds only in-frame ones; the method was immunoSEQ multiplex PCR. The sample shows about 150,000 clones, approximately 90% of them seen only once. Trimming removed 4 bases at V and 5 bases at J, with 17 bases between. The V gene's germline CDR1 is SGHDN and CDR2 FVKESK. This CDR3 contains 15 residues. The source was peripheral blood, collected on day 0 of AZD1222 vaccination. This chain connects TRBV14 to TRBJ1-2, with a tentative D call TRBD1 (5 bases). The TCR sequence derives from an adult in good health. The DNA of the CDR3 is TGTGCCAGCAGCCCCCGGGACTCGTCATCTTATGGCTACACCTTC. As protein: CASSPRDSSSYGYTF.